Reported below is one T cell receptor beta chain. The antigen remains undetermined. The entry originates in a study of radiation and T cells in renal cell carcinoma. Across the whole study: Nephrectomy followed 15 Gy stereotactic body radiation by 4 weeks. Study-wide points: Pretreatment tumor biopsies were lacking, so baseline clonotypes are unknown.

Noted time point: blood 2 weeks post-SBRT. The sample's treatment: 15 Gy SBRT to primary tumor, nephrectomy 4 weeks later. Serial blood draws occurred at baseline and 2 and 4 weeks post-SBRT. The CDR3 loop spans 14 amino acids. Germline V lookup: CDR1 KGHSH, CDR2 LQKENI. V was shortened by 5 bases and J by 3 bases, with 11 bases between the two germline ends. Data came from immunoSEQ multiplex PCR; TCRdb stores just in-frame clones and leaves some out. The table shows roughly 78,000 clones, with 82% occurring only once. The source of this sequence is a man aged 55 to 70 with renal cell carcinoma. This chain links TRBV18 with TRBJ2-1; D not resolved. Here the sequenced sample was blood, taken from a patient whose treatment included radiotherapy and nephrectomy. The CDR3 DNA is TGTGCCAGCTCAGGTGGCCTGGACTACAATGAGCAGTTCTTC. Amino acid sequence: CASSGGLDYNEQFF.